Listed below are T cell receptor beta chains from one sample, sequenced in a study of shared clonotypes between healthy human individuals. Libraries were prepared by immunoSEQ multiplex PCR; TCRdb keeps only in-frame clonotypes and omits some of them. Of roughly 1,500,000 clones in the sample, 98% were seen once. Sequenced input: naive CD4+ T cells sorted from blood. These receptors all stem from a man aged 25 to 40 in good health. Both conserved end residues are trimmed from each CDR3. The size of a clone is reported for some rows only, either as once, few or many, or as a class for expanded clones.

TRBJ2-7	NA	TRBV25-1	ASSESTQGGEQY
TRBJ1-5	NA	TRBV6-5	ASSRRKDSNQPQH
TRBJ1-5	NA	TRBV28	ASSLHIWGANQPQH
TRBJ2-1	NA	TRBV27	ATSTGTGFYNEQF
TRBJ2-7	NA	TRBV6-1	ASSLLDSSYEQY
TRBJ2-3	NA	TRBV5-4	ASSLGGQRADTQY
TRBJ1-5	NA	TRBV28	ASSQSPLREGLGNQPQH
TRBJ2-2	NA	TRBV15	ATVSERNTGELF
TRBJ1-1	once	TRBV29-1	SVAHRVTDTEAF
TRBJ1-1	NA	TRBV19	ASSSNGQNTEAF
TRBJ2-7	NA	TRBV5-8	ASSLVYGAGALYEQY
TRBJ2-5	once	TRBV7-3	ASSVGTAIQETQY
TRBJ2-7	NA	TRBV29-1	SVGGTANAEQY
TRBJ1-3	once	TRBV5-1	ASSLEPSSGNTIY
TRBJ2-5	NA	TRBV29-1	SVEGPIETQY
TRBJ2-7	NA	TRBV5-4	ASSLVSGSSYEQY
TRBJ1-5	once	TRBV2	ASRERESPQH
TRBJ2-3	NA	TRBV29-1	SVDEGADTQY
TRBJ2-3	NA	TRBV10-3	AISGPGLAGGPSADTQY
TRBJ1-1	NA	TRBV18	ASSSGRLEAF
TRBJ2-5	NA	TRBV6-1	ASSETGNQETQY
TRBJ2-1	NA	TRBV5-1	ASSLGVGSGEQF
TRBJ2-7	NA	TRBV27	ASSPDSLYEQY
TRBJ2-7	NA	TRBV27	ASSSYQGQGMSEQY
TRBJ2-7	NA	TRBV7-8	ASSSRGGRDNEQY